Following are 11 T cell receptor beta chains from one sample sequenced in a study of post-analysis software for immune sequencing data. Findings and limits, study-wide: Four to six TRBV segments (TRBV5-6, TRBV5-1 and TRBV20-1 among them) occurred more frequently in patients than in controls.

Included in the TCR beta cDNA libraries were unique molecular identifiers. TCRdb reprocessed the PCR reads via MiXCR and lists one record per CDR3 protein. This table has hundreds of thousands of distinct CDR3 sequences, 55% to 60% appearing once. These receptors have no identified antigens. The sample was blood. Receptor source: a girl aged 2 to 9 with multiple sclerosis.

The V and J genes are TRBV12-3 or TRBV12-4 and TRBJ2-1, with 7 positions matching TRBD2. The length of the CDR3 is 17 residues. V trimming: 0 bases; J trimming: 4 bases; junction bases outside the gene matches: 9. CDR3 residues: CASSLALGGKGYNEQFF. CDR3 coding DNA: TGTGCCAGCAGTTTAGCGCTGGGGGGGAAAGGGTACAATGAGCAGTTCTTC.

The chain has TRBV29-1 and TRBJ2-1; TRBD2 aligns across 7 bases. The CDR3 contains 14 residues. V dropped 3 bases and J dropped 7; count of bases not matched to a gene: 9. Germline V lookup: CDR1 SQVTM, CDR2 ANQGSEA. CDR3 DNA: TGCAGCGTTGAGGGGCTAGCGGATTCAAATGAGCAGTTCTTC. Amino acids: CSVEGLADSNEQFF.

This clonotype was picked up a small number of times. The chain employs TRBV15 and TRBJ2-5, with D perhaps being TRBD1 or TRBD2 (5 bases each). Germline-derived CDR1 and CDR2 are LNHNV and YYDKDF (reference sequence). The CDR3 is 14 amino acids. V dropped 4 bases and J dropped 11 bases, with 20 bases sitting between them. DNA of the CDR3: TGTGCCACCAGCACCTCGACTTCTCAAGGGGAGCAGTACTTC. It encodes CATSTSTSQGEQYF.

This clonotype was recorded only once. The gene calls are TRBV6-5 and TRBJ2-7; tentative D call: TRBD1 (5 bases). Trimming shortened V by 3 bases and J by 0 bases, and 33 bases separated the two germline ends. Germline V CDR1 and CDR2: MNHEY, SVGAGI. This CDR3 has 22 amino acids. The CDR3 DNA sequence: TGTGCCAGCAGTTATTCTCTTCAGGGAATCGGTCCGAGTACGAGAAGCTCCTACGAGCAGTACTTC. As protein: CASSYSLQGIGPSTRSSYEQYF.

This clonotype was observed a handful of times. The rearrangement links TRBV20-1 to TRBJ2-1; 8 bases map to TRBD1. V lost 6 bases to trimming and J lost 4 bases; unmatched junction nucleotides: 8. The germline CDR1 and CDR2 sequences are DFQATT and SNEGSKA (reference sequence). The CDR3 has 14 residues. The chain's CDR3 is CSAQGRGRYNEQFF. The CDR3 coding sequence is TGCAGTGCCCAGGGCAGGGGGCGTTACAATGAGCAGTTCTTC.

With respect to this clonotype: One end of the junction does not line up with germline, which may come from a read error. The rearrangement links TRBV29-1 to TRBJ2-1; the D gene is possibly TRBD2 (5 bases). The germline CDR1 and CDR2 sequences are SQVTM and ANQGSEA. The CDR3 has 12 residues. The CDR3 DNA sequence: TGCAGCGTAGAAGGGAGCACCCATGAGCAGTTCTTC. It translates to CSVEGSTHEQFF.

The chain recombines TRBV5-6 with TRBJ2-1; tentatively, D is TRBD1 or TRBD2 (6 bases each). Germline loops: CDR1 SGHDT, CDR2 YYEEEE. V dropped 4 bases and J dropped 8 bases, with 19 bases sitting between them. CDR3 length: 15 amino acids. CDR3 in amino acids: CASSRGLQGGYEQFF. The CDR3 DNA follows: TGTGCCAGCAGCCGTGGCTTACAGGGAGGATATGAGCAGTTCTTC.

This clonotype was counted between two and nine times. This chain uses TRBV11-2 with TRBJ2-5; 7 nucleotides agree with TRBD1. The V gene end was trimmed by 5 bases and the J gene end by 7 bases; junction bases not matched to a gene: 10. There are 14 residues in the CDR3. Germline values: CDR1 SGHAT, CDR2 FQNNGV. The CDR3, as DNA: TGTGCCAGCAGCGGGTGGACAGGTGGAAGGACCCAGTACTTC. Translation gives CASSGWTGGRTQYF.

J is TRBJ1-2 and V is TRBV27, with 8 bases aligning to TRBD1. The length of the CDR3 is 17 residues. J was trimmed by 6 bases and V by 3 bases; bases with no gene match: 15. Germline V gives CDR1 MNHEY, CDR2 SMNVEV (reference sequence). The DNA for the CDR3 is TGTGCCAGCAGTTTCCTCCTCTCTGGACAGGGAGTTGATGGCTACACCTTC. Encoded protein: CASSFLLSGQGVDGYTF.

About this clonotype itself: An end of the junction does not agree with germline; a read error may underlie this. This chain uses TRBV7-2 with TRBJ2-3; 9 bases map to TRBD1. CDR1 and CDR2 from the germline V gene are SGHTA and FQGNSA. The CDR3 consists of 15 residues. The chain's CDR3 is CASSFYRTGADAQYF. CDR3 bases: TGTGCCAGCAGCTTTTACAGGACAGGGGCAGATGCGCAGTATTTT.

This clonotype has just a few counts. This chain joins TRBV2 and TRBJ2-1, with 8 bases lining up with TRBD1. After removal of 7 bases from V and 6 bases from J, the junction contained 5 bases not matched to a gene. The CDR3 consists of 13 residues. The germline CDR1 and CDR2 sequences are SNHLY and FYNNEI. CDR3 region: CASNSDRGNEQFF. Here the CDR3 DNA reads TGTGCCAGCAATTCCGACAGGGGCAATGAGCAGTTCTTC.